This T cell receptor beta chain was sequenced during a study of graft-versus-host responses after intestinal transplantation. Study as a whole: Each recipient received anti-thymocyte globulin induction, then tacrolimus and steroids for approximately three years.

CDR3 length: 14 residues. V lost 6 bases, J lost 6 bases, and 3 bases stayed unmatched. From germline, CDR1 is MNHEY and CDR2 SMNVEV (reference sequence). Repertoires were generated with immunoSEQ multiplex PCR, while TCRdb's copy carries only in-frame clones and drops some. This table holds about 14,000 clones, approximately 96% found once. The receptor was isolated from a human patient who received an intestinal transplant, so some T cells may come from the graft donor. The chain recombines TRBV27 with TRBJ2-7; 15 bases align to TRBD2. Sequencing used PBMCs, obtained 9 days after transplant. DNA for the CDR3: TGTGCCAGCAGCCCGGGACTAGCGGGAGGCGAGCAGTACTTC. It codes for CASSPGLAGGEQYF.